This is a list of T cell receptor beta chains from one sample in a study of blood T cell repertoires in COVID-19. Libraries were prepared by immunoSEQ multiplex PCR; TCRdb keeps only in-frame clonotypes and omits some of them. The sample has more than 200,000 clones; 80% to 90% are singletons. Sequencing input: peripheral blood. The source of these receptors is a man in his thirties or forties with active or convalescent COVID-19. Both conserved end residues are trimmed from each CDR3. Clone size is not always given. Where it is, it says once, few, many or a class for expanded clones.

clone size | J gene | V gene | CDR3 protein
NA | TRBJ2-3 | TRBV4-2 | ASSQDLPSGGTDTQY
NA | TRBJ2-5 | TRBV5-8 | ASGGYQETQY
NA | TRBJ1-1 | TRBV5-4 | ASSLGDEAF
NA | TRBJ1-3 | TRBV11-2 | ASSRSTGNSGNTIY
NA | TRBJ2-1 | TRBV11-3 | ASSLWSGVGNEQF
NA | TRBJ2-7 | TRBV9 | ASSGSGTGNYEQY
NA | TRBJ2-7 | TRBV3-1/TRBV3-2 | ASSQGGLREQY
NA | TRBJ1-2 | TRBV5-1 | ASSGETGRAGPY
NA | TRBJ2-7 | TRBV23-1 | ASSQMGGDKGYEQY
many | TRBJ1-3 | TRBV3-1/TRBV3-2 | ASSRLAGQKVGNTIY
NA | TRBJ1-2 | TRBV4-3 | ASSPFRTGVSGYT
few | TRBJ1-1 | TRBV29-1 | SVQGSTEAF
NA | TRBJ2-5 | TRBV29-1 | SVGRGTSGGGETQY
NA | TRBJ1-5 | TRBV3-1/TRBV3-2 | ASSQQALNQPQH
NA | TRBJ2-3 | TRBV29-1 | SVEEGTRSTDTQY
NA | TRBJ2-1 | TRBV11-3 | ASSLVSLYNEQF
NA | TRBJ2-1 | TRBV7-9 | ASSRRTGATNNEQF
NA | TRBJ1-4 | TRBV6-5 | ASSYEGQGGKLF
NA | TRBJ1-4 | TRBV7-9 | ASSLGPEPNEKLF
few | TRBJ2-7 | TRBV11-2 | ASSSPDLLAGD
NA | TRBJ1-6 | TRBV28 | ASSHRMEGPYLH
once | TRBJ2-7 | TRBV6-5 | ASSASGYSYEQY
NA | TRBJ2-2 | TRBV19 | ASSIQGNTGELF
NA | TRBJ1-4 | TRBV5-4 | ASSWANGIELF
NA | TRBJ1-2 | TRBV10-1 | ASSDGQGLRGYT
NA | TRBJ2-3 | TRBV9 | ASSAPRKTYFADTDTQY
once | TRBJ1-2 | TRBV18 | ASSPRVLENYGYT
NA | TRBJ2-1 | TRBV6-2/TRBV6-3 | ASSSTGPSSYNEQF
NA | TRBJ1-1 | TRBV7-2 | ASSLVQVNTEAF
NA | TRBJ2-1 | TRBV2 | ASSPTSGGAVEQF
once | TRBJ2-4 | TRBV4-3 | ASSHLVQGAICIQY
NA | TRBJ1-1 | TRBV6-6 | ASKGTGRRSTEAF
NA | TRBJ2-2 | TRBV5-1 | ASSLAGLAGGPLTGELF
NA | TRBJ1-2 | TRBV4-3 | ASSQDQSGDEGYT